The 28 T cell receptor beta chains presented below share a single source sample, sequenced in a study of T cells after posttransplantation cyclophosphamide. Cyclophosphamide on days +3 and +4 followed busulfan-fludarabine conditioning and a marrow graft. Using immunoSEQ multiplex PCR, the repertoire was profiled, and TCRdb retains in-frame clones only, with some absent. Here the sample spans 15,000 to 20,000 clones, about 90% being singletons. This material consisted of CD4+ T cells sorted from blood, taken after allogeneic stem cell transplant with posttransplant cyclophosphamide. The source of these receptors is a male patient between 60 and 69 years old who received an allogeneic stem cell transplant from a related donor and was CMV-positive. Some T cells may originate from the graft donor.

Turning to this clone: The sample holds other DNA sequences that translate to the same CDR3. The rearrangement joins TRBV4-3 to TRBJ1-1, with 7 bases identical to TRBD1. With V trimmed by 5 bases and J by 11 bases, 11 bases remained unmatched. CDR1 and CDR2 (germline): LGHNA, YSLEER. The length of the CDR3 is 13 residues. As DNA, the CDR3 is TGCGCCAGCAGCTCAGGGGGGCAGGGCTCGGCTTTCTTT. It is translated as CASSSGGQGSAFF.

Concerning this clone: This specimen includes other DNA sequences encoding the same CDR3. The V call is TRBV27, the J call TRBJ1-6; 7 nucleotides match TRBD1. V shed 5 bases, J shed 5 bases, and the junction held 6 bases outside the gene matches. This CDR3 spans 15 amino acids. Looked up from germline, CDR1 is MNHEY and CDR2 is SMNVEV (reference sequence). The CDR3 here is CASSGDSWNNSPLHF. The CDR3 DNA follows: TGTGCCAGCAGTGGGGACAGTTGGAATAATTCACCCCTCCACTTT.

This clone was recorded a few times. The CDR3 nucleotides read TGTGCCAGTAGTATTGACAGGGAGTCTCCCGAGCAGTACTTC. It translates to CASSIDRESPEQYF. The rearrangement uses TRBV19 and TRBJ2-7; 7 nucleotides align to TRBD1. The CDR3 is made up of 14 amino acids. Germline CDR1 and CDR2: LNHDA and SQIVND (reference sequence). V shed 3 bases and J 6 bases; nucleotides not matched to a gene: 8.

The CDR3 DNA sequence: TGCGCCAGCAGCCGACAGGGCTCTGGAAACACCATATATTTT. Protein: CASSRQGSGNTIYF. The V call is TRBV4-3, the J call TRBJ1-3; 7 bases are a match to TRBD1. The V gene's germline CDR1 is LGHNA and CDR2 YSLEER. After removal of 4 bases from V and 0 bases from J, the junction contained 0 bases not matched to a gene. This CDR3 region has 14 residues.

This clone came up once. J is TRBJ1-1 and V is TRBV7-9, with TRBD1 matching 9 bases. V shed 4 bases, J shed 5 bases, and the junction held 11 bases outside the gene matches. The CDR3 extends over 16 amino acids. CDR1 SEHNR and CDR2 FQNEAQ come from the germline V gene (reference sequence). CDR3 bases: TGTGCCAGCAGCTCCCCGCCGGGACAGGGTGGGACTGAAGCTTTCTTT. This codes for CASSSPPGQGGTEAFF.

The CDR3 nucleotides are TGTGCCAGTAGTCTTCTCCGGACAGGGTACACTGAAGCTTTCTTT. Protein sequence: CASSLLRTGYTEAFF. The gene calls are TRBV19 and TRBJ1-1, with 8 bases aligning to TRBD1. J was trimmed by 3 bases and V by 5 bases; bases with no gene match: 8. Germline V CDR1 and CDR2: LNHDA, SQIVND (reference sequence). The CDR3 runs to 15 residues.

The DNA for the CDR3 is TGTGCCAGCAGCCCCGGGACAGCCAGCTCTGGAAACACCATATATTTT. Protein: CASSPGTASSGNTIYF. This chain uses TRBV7-8 with TRBJ1-3; 7 nucleotides align to TRBD1. V shed 5 bases and J 0 bases; nucleotides not matched to a gene: 7. Germline CDR1 reads SGHVS; CDR2 reads FQNEAQ. The CDR3 spans 16 residues.

The rearrangement joins TRBV29-1 to TRBJ2-2; 8 positions agree with TRBD1. The CDR3 has 14 residues. The V gene end was trimmed by 6 bases and the J gene end by 7 bases; junction bases not matched to a gene: 10. The germline gives CDR1 SQVTM, CDR2 ANQGSEA. CDR3 in DNA: TGCAGCGTCCCAGGACAGGGATCTCGCGGGGAGCTGTTTTTT. Its translation: CSVPGQGSRGELFF.

The J gene is TRBJ2-2, the V gene TRBV9, with 11 bases matching TRBD2. CDR1 and CDR2 from the germline V gene are SGDLS and YYNGEE. V lost 4 bases and J lost 1; bases outside the gene matches: 6. The CDR3 loop spans 17 amino acids. CDR3 coding DNA: TGTGCCAGCAGCCCCTGGACTAGCGGGTGGAACACCGGGGAGCTGTTTTTT. Translating it yields CASSPWTSGWNTGELFF.

On this clone itself: The junction departs from the called germline gene at one end, perhaps through a read error. The V call is TRBV30, the J call TRBJ2-5; D perhaps matches TRBD2 (5 bases). The germline gives CDR1 GTSNPN, CDR2 SVGIG (reference sequence). The CDR3 consists of 11 residues. This CDR3 is CAWSYRETPYF. The CDR3 nucleotides read TGTGCCTGGAGTTATAGGGAGACCCCGTACTTC.

In nucleotides, the CDR3 is TGTGCCAGCAGTCCCGAGGGAGATACGCAGTATTTT. Encoded protein: CASSPEGDTQYF. The genes are TRBV6-6 and TRBJ2-3, with D maybe TRBD2 (5 bases). V was pared by 5 bases and J by 5 bases, with 8 bases between. This CDR3 contains 12 residues. The germline gives CDR1 MNHNY, CDR2 SVGAGI (reference sequence).

This clone was seen a single time. J is TRBJ2-1 and V is TRBV7-8, with TRBD1 as a possible D gene (6 bases). Per germline, CDR1 SGHVS and CDR2 FQNEAQ. The CDR3 sequence is 16 residues long. V was shortened by 4 bases and J by 4 bases, with 17 bases between the two germline ends. CDR3 sequence reads: CASSYTRGIRYNEQFF. The CDR3 DNA follows: TGTGCCAGCAGCTATACCAGGGGAATAAGGTACAATGAGCAGTTCTTC.

The chain joins TRBV6-5 to TRBJ1-5, with TRBD1 identical over 7 bases. Trimming removed 0 bases from V and 4 bases from J; junction bases left unmatched: 3. Germline V lookup: CDR1 MNHEY, CDR2 SVGAGI. CDR3 length: 15 amino acids. The CDR3 here is CASSYSGTDNQPQHF. The CDR3, as DNA: TGTGCCAGCAGTTACTCGGGGACAGATAATCAGCCCCAGCATTTT.

The chain links TRBV5-6 to TRBJ2-3, with TRBD1 matching over 8 bases. This CDR3 comprises 16 residues. V lost 0 bases to trimming and J lost 8 bases; unmatched junction nucleotides: 11. Germline assignment: CDR1 SGHDT and CDR2 YYEEEE. The DNA of the CDR3 is TGTGCCAGCAGCTTGGTCGAACAGGGGGGATCAGGTACGCAGTATTTT. It translates to CASSLVEQGGSGTQYF.

This chain connects TRBV7-2 to TRBJ2-3, with D maybe TRBD1 (6 bases). This CDR3 contains 14 residues. The ends were cut back, 0 bases at V and 5 bases at J, with 9 bases in the middle. Germline V gives CDR1 SGHTA, CDR2 FQGNSA. CDR3 sequence: CASSLAQTGDTQYF. The CDR3 DNA reads as TGTGCCAGCAGCTTAGCCCAGACAGGAGATACGCAGTATTTT.

This chain uses TRBV7-9 with TRBJ2-2; 7 bases are a match to TRBD1. Germline CDR1 and CDR2: SEHNR and FQNEAQ (reference sequence). This CDR3 spans 16 amino acids. The trim removed 6 bases at V and 3 bases at J, leaving 10 bases unmatched. CDR3: CASRLPGQQYTGELFF. The CDR3 DNA is TGTGCCAGCAGATTACCGGGACAGCAGTACACCGGGGAGCTGTTTTTT. Based on the CDR3 plus reference TRBV7-9 and TRBJ2-2, the full variable domain is DTGVSQNPRHKITKRGQNVTFRCDPISEHNRLYWYRQTLGQGPEFLTYFQNEAQLEKSRLLSDRFSAERPKGSFSTLEIQRTEQGDSAMYLCASRLPGQQYTGELFFGEGSRLTVL.

This chain joins TRBV7-2 and TRBJ2-1, with TRBD2 identical over 8 bases. V lost 1 base and J lost 5; bases outside the gene matches: 7. Per germline, CDR1 SGHTA and CDR2 FQGNSA. The CDR3 extends over 16 amino acids. Written as DNA, the CDR3 is TGTGCCAGCAGCTTAGTGGCGCTAGCGGGCCACAATGAGCAGTTCTTC. This sequence encodes CASSLVALAGHNEQFF.

The chain carries TRBV7-6 and TRBJ1-5; TRBD1 aligns across 7 bases. Per germline, CDR1 SGHVS and CDR2 FNYEAQ. V dropped 1 base and J dropped 3; count of bases not matched to a gene: 6. The CDR3 loop spans 16 amino acids. For the CDR3, the DNA is TGTGCCAGCAGCTTAGATGGCAGGGGGGCCAATCAGCCCCAGCATTTT. It translates to CASSLDGRGANQPQHF.

V is TRBV27 and J is TRBJ1-2; D unresolved. Germline CDR1 and CDR2: MNHEY and SMNVEV (reference sequence). The CDR3 is 14 residues long. Trimming left V 4 bases short and J 1 base short, with 10 bases between. The CDR3 DNA reads TGTGCCAGCAGTTCGGTGAGACTTAACTATGGCTACACCTTC. It codes for CASSSVRLNYGYTF.

This clone has just one count. The CDR3 coding sequence is TGTGCCAGCAGCCCGGAGAGAAGGTCTGGGGCCAACGTCCTGACTTTC. Translation gives CASSPERRSGANVLTF. V is TRBV5-6 and J is TRBJ2-6; D remains unclear. Germline V gene data show CDR1 as SGHDT and CDR2 as YYEEEE. CDR3 length: 16 amino acids. Trimming stripped 4 bases from V and 1 base from J, with 12 bases between.

The chain has TRBV10-3 and TRBJ2-3; TRBD2 agrees at 7 bases. This CDR3 region has 14 residues. Germline V gives CDR1 ENHRY, CDR2 SYGVKD. V gave up 6 bases and J gave up 2 bases; unmatched junction bases: 5. CDR3 region: CAIRSAGDTDTQYF. CDR3 bases: TGTGCCATCAGGAGTGCGGGGGACACAGATACGCAGTATTTT.

The chain recombines TRBV19 with TRBJ1-3; tentative D call: TRBD1 (6 bases). Germline V gives CDR1 LNHDA, CDR2 SQIVND (reference sequence). The V and J ends lost 4 bases and 4 bases respectively, with 17 bases between them. The CDR3 is 16 amino acids. The CDR3 DNA follows: TGTGCCAGTAGTACCGGCGGGGGCCGCCTAGGAAACACCATATATTTT. Its translation is CASSTGGGRLGNTIYF. The whole variable domain, filled in from reference TRBV19 and TRBJ1-3, reads DGGITQSPKYLFRKEGQNVTLSCEQNLNHDAMYWYRQDPGQGLRLIYYSQIVNDFQKGDIAEGYSVSREKKESFPLTVTSAQKNPTAFYLCASSTGGGRLGNTIYFGEGSWLTVV.

The genes are TRBV9 and TRBJ2-3; 10 bases are a match to TRBD2. Germline loops: CDR1 SGDLS, CDR2 YYNGEE. The V and J ends lost 0 bases and 4 bases, in that order; junction bases with no gene match: 5. This CDR3 spans 16 amino acids. CDR3 region: CASSVDRSGGADTQYF. The CDR3 DNA reads as TGTGCCAGCAGCGTAGATCGAAGCGGGGGGGCAGATACGCAGTATTTT.

This clone was found once. V gene TRBV7-9 combines with J gene TRBJ1-1; possible D gene TRBD1, 5 bases. The CDR3 covers 15 residues. Trimming cost V 1 base and J 2 bases, with 11 bases left between them. Per the germline V gene, CDR1 is SEHNR and CDR2 is FQNEAQ (reference sequence). The CDR3 DNA follows: TGTGCCAGCAGCTTAGTTAGGGGCTTCAACACTGAAGCTTTCTTT. This encodes CASSLVRGFNTEAFF.

The chain has TRBV7-2 and TRBJ1-1, with TRBD1 matching 8 bases. Germline lookup yields CDR1 SGHTA and CDR2 FQGNSA. After removal of 4 bases from V and 1 base from J, the junction contained 8 bases not matched to a gene. This CDR3 is 16 amino acids long. Here the CDR3 reads CASSSTGGWGNTEAFF. The CDR3 bases are TGTGCCAGCAGCTCCACAGGGGGTTGGGGGAACACTGAAGCTTTCTTT.

J is TRBJ2-2 and V is TRBV4-3, with a weak D call TRBD2 (6 bases). Trimming took off 1 base at V and 2 bases at J, with 8 bases between the two ends. The CDR3 has 15 amino acids. From germline, CDR1 is LGHNA and CDR2 YSLEER. CDR3 in DNA: TGCGCCAGCAGCCAAGGCGGGGCTAACACCGGGGAGCTGTTTTTT. Amino acids: CASSQGGANTGELFF.

For this clone: This is likely a read error, given that the CDR3 carries no conserved phenylalanine or tryptophan at its end. The gene calls are TRBV30 and TRBJ1-2; the D is unclear. There are 13 residues in the CDR3. V was clipped by 4 bases and J by 4 bases, with 13 bases between them. Germline V gene sequence: CDR1 GTSNPN, CDR2 SVGIG (reference sequence). CDR3 loop: CAWNRGRTYGYTL. The CDR3 region has the DNA TGTGCCTGGAACCGAGGGCGGACCTATGGCTACACCCTC.

The V call is TRBV29-1, the J call TRBJ1-1; D is unresolved. V lost 6 bases and J 6 bases, leaving 20 bases between the germline ends. Germline CDR1 is SQVTM and CDR2 is ANQGSEA. The CDR3 covers 14 residues. The CDR3 spells CSVMRGSVLPEAFF. CDR3 bases: TGCAGCGTGATGCGAGGATCAGTTCTCCCTGAAGCTTTCTTT.